This T cell receptor (beta chain) was found in a study of cytomegalovirus exposure and HLA in healthy donors. Study overall: A prior study identified approximately 120 million unique TCR beta sequences from roughly 180 million T cells. Study conclusions and caveats: In a later analysis, several top co-occurrence clusters appeared linked to parvovirus B19, influenza, CMV and Epstein-Barr virus.

The table lists this clone with a few counts. Antigen specificity is unknown. The PCR was carried out with 60 Vbeta primers and 13 Jbeta primers. The assay was immunoSEQ multiplex PCR, and TCRdb's table has in-frame clones only and misses some. Of around 200,000 clones listed, just over 75% are singletons. CDR1 is KGHSH and CDR2 is LQKENI in the germline V gene. This CDR3 has 12 residues. The V end lost 5 bases, the J end lost 8 bases, and 12 bases lay between the germline ends. The chain combines TRBV18 with TRBJ1-2; D is perhaps TRBD1 (6 bases). The receptor comes from a woman in her sixties or seventies in good health and CMV-seropositive. The material sequenced was PBMCs. The CDR3 region has the DNA TGTGCCAGCTCAAGCTCAGGGGACGGCTACACCTTC. Its protein product is CASSSSGDGYTF.